This T cell receptor (beta chain) was sequenced during a study of resident and recirculating memory T cells in vitiligo. Study information: Shave-biopsy epidermis from lesional and nonlesional skin was sequenced alongside PBMCs. Whole samples, not sorted cells, were homogenized and used for genomic DNA extraction.

V shed 4 bases and J shed 10 bases, with 17 bases lying between them. The germline V gene has CDR1 SGHNT and CDR2 YYREEE (reference sequence). The CDR3 loop spans 14 amino acids. Measured with immunoSEQ multiplex PCR; TCRdb has only the in-frame clones, and not every one. The sample contains 70,000 to 95,000 clones, just over 90% of which appear only once. Sequences were obtained from blood. V usage is TRBV5-4 and J usage is TRBJ1-4, with D unclear. The clonotype originates from a male donor with vitiligo. In DNA form, the CDR3 reads TGTGCCAGCAGCCCCGATCTTCCGGCGGCAAAACTGTTTTTT. Amino acids: CASSPDLPAAKLFF.